The clone carrying this T cell receptor (beta chain) is a singleton in its sample. This sample is drawn from a study of Ad26.COV2.S vaccination and SARS-CoV-2 variants. Germline CDR1 SGHTA, CDR2 FQGNSA. Trimming left V 4 bases short and J 9 bases short, with 18 bases between. The CDR3 extends over 14 amino acids. Sequencing used immunoSEQ multiplex PCR; TCRdb keeps in-frame clones, though not all of them. The profile shows about 350,000 clones, approximately 90% of them singletons. Treatment indicated: 19 received Ad26.COV2.S at low or high dose, single or two shots; several received placebo; per-sample allocation not given. The investigators took samples on day 63 after the first vaccine or placebo injection.

This chain links TRBV7-2 with TRBJ1-2, with TRBD1 as a possible D gene (6 bases). This clonotype was sampled from a person aged 18-60 years who received the Ad26.COV2.S COVID-19 vaccine or a placebo. The material was peripheral blood, obtained in a trial of Ad26.COV2.S vaccine versus placebo. The CDR3 DNA reads TGTGCCAGCAGCTCAGACGGGATACAGGGAAGCTACACCTTC. Translated: CASSSDGIQGSYTF.